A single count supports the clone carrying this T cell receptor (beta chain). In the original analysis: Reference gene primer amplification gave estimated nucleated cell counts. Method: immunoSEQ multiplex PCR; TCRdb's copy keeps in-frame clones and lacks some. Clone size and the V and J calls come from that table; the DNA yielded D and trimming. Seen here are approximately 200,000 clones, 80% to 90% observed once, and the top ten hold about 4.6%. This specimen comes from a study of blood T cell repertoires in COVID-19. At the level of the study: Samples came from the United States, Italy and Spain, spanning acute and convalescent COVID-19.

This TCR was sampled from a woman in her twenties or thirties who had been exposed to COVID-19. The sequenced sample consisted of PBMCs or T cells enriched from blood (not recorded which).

CDR3 in amino acids: CASSQGAIEAFF. Written as DNA, the CDR3 is TGTGCCAGCAGCCAAGGGGCCATTGAAGCTTTCTTT. This chain links TRBV4-2 with TRBJ1-1; D is ambiguous. CDR1 and CDR2 (germline): LGHNA, YNFKEQ. V was cut by 1 base and J by 7 bases, with 7 bases left in between. CDR3 length equals 12 residues.